The 21 T cell receptor beta chains presented below share a single source sample, sequenced in a study of blood T cell repertoires in COVID-19 (TCRdb year 2020). The library relied on the immunoSEQ multiplex PCR assay. TCRdb provides this immuneACCESS table in a form limited to in-frame rearrangements. Some clones are lacking; in checked studies, under half of them reflect an unresolved V gene, and why the rest are absent is not known. The sample table holds roughly 200,000 clones, of which more than 70% were seen once. The ten largest clones capture around 6% of the sample. The specimen sequenced was PBMCs or T cells enriched from blood (not recorded which). Receptors originate from a man between 40 and 49 years old with acute COVID-19.

V gene TRBV28 combines with J gene TRBJ1-4; tentatively, D is TRBD1 (6 bases). This CDR3 has 15 amino acids. V lost 6 bases to trimming and J lost 2 bases, with 13 bases between them. Germline loops: CDR1 MDHEN, CDR2 SYDVKM. The CDR3 DNA follows: TGTGCCAGCAGACAACAGGGTTGGACTAATGAAAAACTGTTTTTT. Translating it yields CASRQQGWTNEKLFF.

The rearrangement joins TRBV6-5 to TRBJ1-6; 8 nucleotides agree with TRBD1. The CDR3 sequence is 16 residues long. CDR1 MNHEY and CDR2 SVGAGI come from the germline V gene. Trimming removed 2 bases from V and 6 bases from J; junction bases left unmatched: 6. Here the CDR3 reads CASSYRRTGTNSPLHF. CDR3 DNA: TGTGCCAGCAGTTACCGCCGGACAGGGACTAATTCACCCCTCCACTTT.

V is TRBV7-9 and J is TRBJ1-3; D is ambiguous. Germline V gene sequence: CDR1 SEHNR, CDR2 FQNEAQ (reference sequence). V gave up 2 bases and J gave up 0 bases, with 8 bases separating them. CDR3 length equals 15 residues. The CDR3 nucleotides are TGTGCCAGCAGCTTAACAAGTACCTCTGGAAACACCATATATTTT. It specifies CASSLTSTSGNTIYF.

This chain uses TRBV5-6 with TRBJ2-1; TRBD2 agrees at 7 bases. Trimming cost V 4 bases and J 0 bases; bases outside gene matches: 13. Germline V CDR1 and CDR2: SGHDT, YYEEEE. The CDR3 loop spans 18 amino acids. The CDR3 nucleotides are TGTGCCAGCAGCCCATTAGCGGGTTCAATTTACTCCTACAATGAGCAGTTCTTC. It yields the protein CASSPLAGSIYSYNEQFF.

The V and J genes are TRBV7-9 and TRBJ1-5; D is ambiguous. CDR3 length: 14 residues. CDR1 SEHNR and CDR2 FQNEAQ come from the germline V gene (reference sequence). Deletions cut 5 bases from V and 1 base from J, with 9 bases between. In DNA form, the CDR3 reads TGTGCCAGCAGCGCCTGGGAGAGCAATCAGCCCCAGCATTTT. This translates into CASSAWESNQPQHF.

The chain recombines TRBV14 with TRBJ2-1; 9 nucleotides align to TRBD2. Germline CDR1 and CDR2: SGHDN and FVKESK. The CDR3 spans 15 residues. Unmatched junction bases numbered 6, after V lost 3 bases and J lost 6 bases. The CDR3 here is CASSQSGRRGNEQFF. In DNA form, the CDR3 reads TGTGCCAGCAGCCAGAGCGGGAGGCGGGGCAATGAGCAGTTCTTC.

The CDR3 reads CASRDVAGPGNTIYF. The CDR3 DNA reads TGTGCCAGCAGGGATGTAGCGGGACCTGGAAACACCATATATTTT. The chain carries TRBV28 and TRBJ1-3; tentatively, D is TRBD1 (5 bases). The V end was cut by 6 bases, the J end by 2 bases, with 14 bases between. This CDR3 contains 15 residues. The germline gives CDR1 MDHEN, CDR2 SYDVKM.

The CDR3 here is CASSKDRGSQPQHF. In nucleotides, the CDR3 is TGTGCCAGCAGCAAAGACAGGGGGTCCCAGCCCCAGCATTTT. J is TRBJ1-5 and V is TRBV5-4; 9 bases line up with TRBD1. The CDR3 totals 14 residues. Germline V gives CDR1 SGHNT, CDR2 YYREEE (reference sequence). The trim removed 4 bases at V and 7 bases at J, leaving 6 bases unmatched.

The genes are TRBV28 and TRBJ2-2; TRBD2 matches 11 bases. The V gene end was trimmed by 10 bases and the J gene end by 5 bases; junction bases not matched to a gene: 6. The CDR3 consists of 14 residues. The germline gives CDR1 MDHEN, CDR2 SYDVKM. In nucleotides, the CDR3 is TGTGCCACCCAGACTAGCGGGAATACCGGGGAGCTGTTTTTT. This encodes CATQTSGNTGELFF. The full variable domain, rest sourced from reference TRBV28 and TRBJ2-2, is DVKVTQSSRYLVKRTGEKVFLECVQDMDHENMFWYRQDPGLGLRLIYFSYDVKMKEKGDIPEGYSVSREKKERFSLILESASTNQTSMYLCATQTSGNTGELFFGEGSRLTVL.

This clone appeared once. The V gene is TRBV7-3, the J gene TRBJ2-3; unclear D gene. The CDR3 spans 13 residues. Trimming pared 4 bases from V and 3 bases from J, leaving 8 bases between. The germline V gene has CDR1 SGHTA and CDR2 FQGTGA. In nucleotides, the CDR3 is TGTGCCAGCAGCTCAAAAGAGACAGATACGCAGTATTTT. Translating gives CASSSKETDTQYF.

The chain links TRBV28 to TRBJ1-5, with a tentative D call TRBD1 (6 bases). V lost 5 bases and J 1 base, leaving 12 bases between the germline ends. The CDR3 is 15 residues long. Germline V lookup: CDR1 MDHEN, CDR2 SYDVKM. The CDR3 sequence: CASSPTGTSNQPQHF. CDR3 DNA sequence: TGTGCCAGCAGTCCCACAGGGACCAGCAATCAGCCCCAGCATTTT. Variable domain in full (rest from reference TRBV28 and TRBJ1-5): DVKVTQSSRYLVKRTGEKVFLECVQDMDHENMFWYRQDPGLGLRLIYFSYDVKMKEKGDIPEGYSVSREKKERFSLILESASTNQTSMYLCASSPTGTSNQPQHFGDGTRLSIL.

The J gene is TRBJ2-5, the V gene TRBV7-2; D might be TRBD2 (5 bases). The V and J ends lost 2 bases and 5 bases respectively, with 24 bases between them. Germline V CDR1 and CDR2: SGHTA, FQGNSA. There are 18 residues in the CDR3. The chain's CDR3 is CASSLTGKSTNRGETQYF. The CDR3, as DNA: TGTGCCAGCAGCTTAACGGGCAAGAGTACTAACCGAGGGGAGACCCAGTACTTC. Supplemented by reference TRBV7-2 and TRBJ2-5, the full variable domain reads GAGVSQSPSNKVTEKGKDVELRCDPISGHTALYWYRQSLGQGLEFLIYFQGNSAPDKSGLPSDRFSAERTGGSVSTLTIQRTQQEDSAVYLCASSLTGKSTNRGETQYFGPGTRLLVL.

This clone was observed a single time. The V call is TRBV7-3, the J call TRBJ2-2, with 10 bases lining up with TRBD2. CDR1 and CDR2 (germline): SGHTA, FQGTGA. The length of the CDR3 is 16 residues. The trim removed 1 base at V and 7 bases at J, leaving 6 bases unmatched. The chain's CDR3 is CASSLRLLAGNGELFF. The CDR3 coding sequence is TGTGCCAGCAGCTTAAGGCTACTAGCGGGGAACGGGGAGCTGTTTTTT.

The chain links TRBV27 to TRBJ1-3, with D perhaps TRBD1 (6 bases). The CDR3 totals 14 residues. The germline CDR1 and CDR2 sequences are MNHEY and SMNVEV (reference sequence). Between the trimmed V and J ends, which lost 7 bases and 2 bases, there was a span of 12 bases. CDR3 residues: CASTDRFPGNTIYF. In DNA form, the CDR3 reads TGTGCCAGCACCGACAGGTTTCCTGGAAACACCATATATTTT.

The chain joins TRBV30 to TRBJ2-7; 8 bases are a match to TRBD2. J gave up 0 bases and V 2 bases, and 9 bases lay outside the gene matches. There are 16 residues in the CDR3. Germline CDR1 reads GTSNPN; CDR2 reads SVGIG (reference sequence). For the CDR3, the DNA is TGTGCCTGGAGTCCCTTCACCGGGAGGGCCTCCTACGAGCAGTACTTC. Protein product: CAWSPFTGRASYEQYF.

The chain links TRBV7-6 to TRBJ1-4; 9 bases map to TRBD1. The length of the CDR3 is 16 residues. J gave up 4 bases and V 6 bases, and 9 bases lay outside the gene matches. Germline CDR1 and CDR2: SGHVS and FNYEAQ. For the CDR3, the DNA is TGTGCCAGCAGACAACAGGGGGCGCAGAGTAATGAAAAACTGTTTTTT. Translation gives CASRQQGAQSNEKLFF.

The V call is TRBV28, the J call TRBJ1-5, with D unclear. Per germline, CDR1 MDHEN and CDR2 SYDVKM. There are 16 residues in the CDR3. The V and J ends lost 1 base and 1 base respectively, with 11 bases between them. The DNA of the CDR3 is TGTGCCAGCAGTTTATACCCGGGGTTGAGCAATCAGCCCCAGCATTTT. Protein: CASSLYPGLSNQPQHF. Drawing the rest from reference TRBV28 and TRBJ1-5, the complete variable domain is DVKVTQSSRYLVKRTGEKVFLECVQDMDHENMFWYRQDPGLGLRLIYFSYDVKMKEKGDIPEGYSVSREKKERFSLILESASTNQTSMYLCASSLYPGLSNQPQHFGDGTRLSIL.

The CDR3 bases are TGTGCCAGCAGCATCCTAAGACAGCCGAACACTGAAGCTTTCTTT. It is translated as CASSILRQPNTEAFF. The V call is TRBV5-5, the J call TRBJ1-1, with D possibly matching TRBD1 (5 bases). The CDR3 contains 15 residues. Trimming pared 4 bases from V and 1 base from J, leaving 14 bases between. Germline CDR1 SGHKS, CDR2 YYEKEE (reference sequence). Based on the CDR3 plus reference TRBV5-5 and TRBJ1-1, the full variable domain is DAGVTQSPTHLIKTRGQQVTLRCSPISGHKSVSWYQQVLGQGPQFIFQYYEKEERGRGNFPDRFSARQFPNYSSELNVNALLLGDSALYLCASSILRQPNTEAFFGQGTRLTVV.

This chain joins TRBV18 and TRBJ2-5, with 9 bases lining up with TRBD1. Germline values: CDR1 KGHSH, CDR2 LQKENI. The CDR3 length is 16 residues. The trim removed 6 bases at V and 4 bases at J, leaving 12 bases unmatched. CDR3 sequence: CASSLTSLGQGETQYF. The CDR3 DNA reads TGTGCCAGCTCCCTAACCAGCTTGGGACAGGGAGAGACCCAGTACTTC.

The chain is built from TRBV27 and TRBJ1-2; D unresolved. Looked up from germline, CDR1 is MNHEY and CDR2 is SMNVEV (reference sequence). The V and J ends lost 2 bases and 8 bases respectively, with 6 bases between them. This CDR3 is 11 amino acids long. The CDR3 sequence: CASSLPRGYTF. CDR3 sequence (DNA): TGTGCCAGCAGTTTACCCAGGGGCTACACCTTC.

Comment on this clone: Compared with germline, one end of the junction differs, possibly owing to a read error. V and J are TRBV7-7 and TRBJ2-2; D is possibly TRBD1 (6 bases). The CDR3 spans 15 residues. Germline V CDR1 and CDR2: SSHAT, FNYEAQ (reference sequence). The CDR3 nucleotides are TGTGCTAGCAGCCCGTTAGGAAGGGGGTCCGGGGAGCTGTTTTTT. This translates into CASSPLGRGSGELFF.